The clone carrying this TCR beta chain was observed at least ten times. Its antigen is still unknown. These data come from a study of T cells in Graves' hyperthyroidism and ophthalmopathy. TCR beta CDR3 regions were amplified from RNA. HTBI primers were the set used in a first-round RT-PCR of the TCR CDR3. TCRdb re-derived calls from the multiplex PCR reads in MiXCR, one entry per CDR3 protein. The sample has approximately 610,000 distinct CDR3 sequences, roughly 14% seen once. Study observations and caveats: A model built on 13 V-J features separated ophthalmopathy from stable hyperthyroidism.

Trimming removed 5 bases from V and 3 bases from J, with 4 bases in between. CDR1 and CDR2 (germline): DFQATT, SNEGSKA (reference sequence). This CDR3 contains 10 residues. Sequencing was carried out using blood. This rearrangement joins TRBV20-1 to TRBJ2-5; the D is unclear. The receptor's source is a middle-aged woman with Graves' ophthalmopathy. The CDR3 region has the DNA TGCAGTGCTTCTAAAGAGACCCAGTACTTC. It codes for CSASKETQYF.